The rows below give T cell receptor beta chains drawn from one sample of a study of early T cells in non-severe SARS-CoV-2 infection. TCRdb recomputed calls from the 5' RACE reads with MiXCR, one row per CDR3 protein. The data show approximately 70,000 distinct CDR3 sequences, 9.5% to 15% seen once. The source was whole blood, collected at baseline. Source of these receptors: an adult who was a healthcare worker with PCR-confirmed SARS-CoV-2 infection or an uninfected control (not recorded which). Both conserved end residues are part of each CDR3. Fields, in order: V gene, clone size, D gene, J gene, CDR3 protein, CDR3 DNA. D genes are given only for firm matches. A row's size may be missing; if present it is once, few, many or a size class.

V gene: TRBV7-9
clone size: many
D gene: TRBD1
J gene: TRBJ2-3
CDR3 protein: CASSPRQGRGTDTQYF
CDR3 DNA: TGTGCCAGCAGCCCCCGACAGGGAAGAGGCACAGATACGCAGTATTTT

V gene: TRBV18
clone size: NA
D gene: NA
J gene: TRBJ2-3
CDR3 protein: CASSVRSRVTDTQYF
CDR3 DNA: TGTGCCAGCTCCGTTCGTTCCCGGGTAACAGATACGCAGTATTTT

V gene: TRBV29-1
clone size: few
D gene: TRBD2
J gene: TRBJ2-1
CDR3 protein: CSVLLAGVYNEQFF
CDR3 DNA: TGCAGCGTCCTACTAGCGGGGGTATACAATGAGCAGTTCTTC

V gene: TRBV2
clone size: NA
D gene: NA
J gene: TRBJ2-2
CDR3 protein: CATTTDTGELFF
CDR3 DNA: TGTGCCACCACAACCGACACCGGGGAGCTGTTTTTT

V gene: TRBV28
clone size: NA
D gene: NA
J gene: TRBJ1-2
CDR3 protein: CASAQGLFSYTF
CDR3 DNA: TGTGCCAGCGCACAGGGTCTTTTTAGCTACACCTTC

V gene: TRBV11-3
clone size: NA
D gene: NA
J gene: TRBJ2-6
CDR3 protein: CASSPPSGPKGRSGANVLTF
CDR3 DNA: TGTGCCAGCAGCCCGCCATCCGGGCCAAAGGGCCGCTCTGGGGCCAACGTCCTGACTTTC

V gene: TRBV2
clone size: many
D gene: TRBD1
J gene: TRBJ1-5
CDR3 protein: CASSVQGNQPQHF
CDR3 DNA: TGTGCCAGCAGTGTACAGGGGAACCAGCCCCAGCATTTT

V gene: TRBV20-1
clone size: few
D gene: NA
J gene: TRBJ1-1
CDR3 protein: CSADWGTEAFF
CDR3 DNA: TGCAGTGCTGATTGGGGCACTGAAGCTTTCTTT

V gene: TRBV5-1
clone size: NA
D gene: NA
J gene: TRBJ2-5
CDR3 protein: CASSLVRSYQETQYF
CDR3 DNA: TGCGCCAGCAGCTTGGTCCGGTCGTACCAAGAGACCCAGTACTTC

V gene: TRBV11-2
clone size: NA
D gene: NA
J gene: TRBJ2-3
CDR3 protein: CASSLDRSAIPRTDTQYF
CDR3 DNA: TGTGCCAGCAGCTTAGATCGTTCGGCTATTCCGCGGACAGATACGCAGTATTTT

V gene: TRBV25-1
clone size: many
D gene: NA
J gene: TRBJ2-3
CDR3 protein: CASSGYRGGWADTQYF
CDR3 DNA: TGTGCCAGCAGTGGGTACAGGGGAGGGTGGGCAGATACGCAGTATTTT

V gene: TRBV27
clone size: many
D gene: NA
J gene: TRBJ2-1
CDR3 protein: CASSRKDRLAGNEQFF
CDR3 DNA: TGTGCCAGCAGTAGAAAAGACAGGCTCGCGGGCAATGAGCAGTTCTTC

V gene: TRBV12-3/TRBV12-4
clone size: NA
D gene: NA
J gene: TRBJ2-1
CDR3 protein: CASSLVGGEGRNEQFF
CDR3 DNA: TGTGCCAGCAGTTTAGTGGGGGGCGAGGGTCGGAATGAGCAGTTCTTC

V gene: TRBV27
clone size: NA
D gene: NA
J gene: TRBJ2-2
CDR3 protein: CASSFGQVTGELFF
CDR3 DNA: TGTGCCAGCAGTTTTGGGCAGGTGACCGGGGAGCTGTTTTTT

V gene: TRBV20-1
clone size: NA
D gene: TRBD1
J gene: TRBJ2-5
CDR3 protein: CSAKQGAKTQYF
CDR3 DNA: TGCAGTGCTAAACAGGGGGCGAAGACCCAGTACTTC

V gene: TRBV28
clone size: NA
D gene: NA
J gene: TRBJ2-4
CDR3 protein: CASSYLREASVIQYF
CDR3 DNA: TGTGCCAGCAGCTACCTAAGGGAGGCGTCCGTCATTCAGTACTTC